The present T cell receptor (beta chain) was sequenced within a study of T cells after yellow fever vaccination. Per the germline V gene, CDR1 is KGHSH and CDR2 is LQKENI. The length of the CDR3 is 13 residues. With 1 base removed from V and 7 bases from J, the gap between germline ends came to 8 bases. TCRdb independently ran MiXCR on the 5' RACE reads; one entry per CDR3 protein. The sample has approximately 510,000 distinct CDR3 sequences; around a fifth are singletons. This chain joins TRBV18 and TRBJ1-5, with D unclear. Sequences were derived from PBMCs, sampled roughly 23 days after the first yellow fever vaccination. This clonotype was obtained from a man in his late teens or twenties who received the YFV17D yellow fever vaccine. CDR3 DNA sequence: TGTGCCAGCTCACCACGGCTTGAACAGCCCCAGCATTTT. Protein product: CASSPRLEQPQHF.